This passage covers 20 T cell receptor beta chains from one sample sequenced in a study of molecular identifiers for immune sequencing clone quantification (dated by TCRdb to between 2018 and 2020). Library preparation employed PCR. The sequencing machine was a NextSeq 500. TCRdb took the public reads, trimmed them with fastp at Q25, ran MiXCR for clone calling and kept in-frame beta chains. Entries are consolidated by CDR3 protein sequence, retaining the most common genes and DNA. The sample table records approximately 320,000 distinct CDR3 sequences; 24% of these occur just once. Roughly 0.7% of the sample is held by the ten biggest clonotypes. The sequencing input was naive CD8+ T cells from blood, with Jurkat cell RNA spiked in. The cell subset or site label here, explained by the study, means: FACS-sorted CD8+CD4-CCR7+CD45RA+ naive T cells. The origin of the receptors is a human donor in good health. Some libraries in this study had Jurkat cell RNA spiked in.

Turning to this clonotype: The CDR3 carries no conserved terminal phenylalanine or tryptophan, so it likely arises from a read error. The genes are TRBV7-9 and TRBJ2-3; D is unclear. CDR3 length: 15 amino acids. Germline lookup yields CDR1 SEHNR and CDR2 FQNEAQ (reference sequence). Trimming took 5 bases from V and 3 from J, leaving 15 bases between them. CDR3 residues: CASSPITIGTDTQYL. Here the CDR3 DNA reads TGTGCCAGCAGCCCAATCACGATCGGAACAGATACGCAGTATCTT.

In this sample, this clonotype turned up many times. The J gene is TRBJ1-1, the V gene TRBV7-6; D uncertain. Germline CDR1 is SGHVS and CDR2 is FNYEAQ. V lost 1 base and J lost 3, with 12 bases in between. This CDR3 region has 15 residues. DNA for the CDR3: TGTGCCAGCAGCTTAGTGATGGGATTGTACACTGAAGCTTTCTTT. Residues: CASSLVMGLYTEAFF.

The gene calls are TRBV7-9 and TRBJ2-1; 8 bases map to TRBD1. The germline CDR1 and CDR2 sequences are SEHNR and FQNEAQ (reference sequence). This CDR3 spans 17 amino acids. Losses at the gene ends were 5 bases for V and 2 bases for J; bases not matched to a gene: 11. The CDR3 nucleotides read TGTGCCAGCAGCCCCCCTCGCGGACAGGGAACCTACAATGAGCAGTTCTTC. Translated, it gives CASSPPRGQGTYNEQFF.

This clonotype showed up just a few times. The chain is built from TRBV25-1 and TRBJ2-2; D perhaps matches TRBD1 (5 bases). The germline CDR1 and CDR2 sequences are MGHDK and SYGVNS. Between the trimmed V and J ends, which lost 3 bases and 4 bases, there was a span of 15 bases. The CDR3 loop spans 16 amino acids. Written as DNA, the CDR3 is TGTGCCAGCAGTGATTCAATTAGACAGTTCACCGGGGAGCTGTTTTTT. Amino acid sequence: CASSDSIRQFTGELFF.

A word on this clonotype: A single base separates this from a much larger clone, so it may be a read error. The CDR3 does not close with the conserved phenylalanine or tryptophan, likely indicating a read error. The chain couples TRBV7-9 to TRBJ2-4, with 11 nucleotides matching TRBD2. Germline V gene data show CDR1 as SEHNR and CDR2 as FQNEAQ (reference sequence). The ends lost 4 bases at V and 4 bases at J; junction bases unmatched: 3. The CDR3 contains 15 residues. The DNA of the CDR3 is TGTGCCAGCAGCTCTGGGACTAGCGGTAAAAACATTCAGTACTAC. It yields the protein CASSSGTSGKNIQYY.

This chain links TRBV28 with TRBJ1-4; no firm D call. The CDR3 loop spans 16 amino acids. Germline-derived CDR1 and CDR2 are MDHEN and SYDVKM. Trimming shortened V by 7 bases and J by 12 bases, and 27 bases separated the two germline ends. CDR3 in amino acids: CASTSLGIIGWEELFF. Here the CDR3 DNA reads TGTGCCAGCACATCTCTTGGGATTATCGGATGGGAAGAACTGTTTTTT.

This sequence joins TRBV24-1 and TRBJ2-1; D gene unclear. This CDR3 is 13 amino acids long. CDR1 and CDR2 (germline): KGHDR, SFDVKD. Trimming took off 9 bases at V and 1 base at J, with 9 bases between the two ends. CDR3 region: CATSTNSYNEQFF. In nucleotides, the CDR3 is TGTGCCACCTCGACGAATTCCTACAATGAGCAGTTCTTC.

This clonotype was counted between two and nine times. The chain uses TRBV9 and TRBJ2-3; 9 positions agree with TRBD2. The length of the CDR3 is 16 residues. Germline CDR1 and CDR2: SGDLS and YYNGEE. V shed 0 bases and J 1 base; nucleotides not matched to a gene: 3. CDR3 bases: TGTGCCAGCAGCGTAGGCGGGAGGGACCGCACAGATACGCAGTATTTT. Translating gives CASSVGGRDRTDTQYF. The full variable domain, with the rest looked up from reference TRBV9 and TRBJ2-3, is DSGVTQTPKHLITATGQRVTLRCSPRSGDLSVYWYQQSLDQGLQFLIQYYNGEERAKGNILERFSAQQFPDLHSELNLSSLELGDSALYFCASSVGGRDRTDTQYFGPGTRLTVL.

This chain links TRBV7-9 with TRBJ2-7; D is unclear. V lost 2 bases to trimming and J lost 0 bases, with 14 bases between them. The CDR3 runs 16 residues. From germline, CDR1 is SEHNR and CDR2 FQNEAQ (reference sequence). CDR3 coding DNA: TGTGCCAGCAGCTTAAATATCGGACCGGACTCCTACGAGCAGTACTTC. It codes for CASSLNIGPDSYEQYF. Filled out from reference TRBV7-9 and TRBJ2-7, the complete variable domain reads DTGVSQNPRHKITKRGQNVTFRCDPISEHNRLYWYRQTLGQGPEFLTYFQNEAQLEKSRLLSDRFSAERPKGSFSTLEIQRTEQGDSAMYLCASSLNIGPDSYEQYFGPGTRLTVT.

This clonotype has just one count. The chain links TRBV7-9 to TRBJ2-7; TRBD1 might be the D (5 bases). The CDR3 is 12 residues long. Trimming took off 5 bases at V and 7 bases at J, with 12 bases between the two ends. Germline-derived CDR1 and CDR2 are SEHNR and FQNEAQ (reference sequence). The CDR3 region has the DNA TGTGCCAGCAGCCAGGAAGGGGAAGAGCAGTACTTC. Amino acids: CASSQEGEEQYF.

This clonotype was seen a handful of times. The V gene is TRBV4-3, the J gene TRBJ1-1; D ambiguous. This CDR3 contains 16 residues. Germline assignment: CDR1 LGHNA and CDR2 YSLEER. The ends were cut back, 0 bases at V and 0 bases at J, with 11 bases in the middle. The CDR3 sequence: CASSQDRTYMNTEAFF. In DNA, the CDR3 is TGCGCCAGCAGCCAAGATCGGACTTACATGAACACTGAAGCTTTCTTT.

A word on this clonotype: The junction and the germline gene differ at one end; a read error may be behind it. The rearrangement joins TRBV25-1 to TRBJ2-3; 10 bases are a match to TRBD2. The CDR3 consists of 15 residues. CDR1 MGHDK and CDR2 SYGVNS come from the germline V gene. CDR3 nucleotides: TGTGCCAGCGCCGTCAGCGGGGGGGCGGCAGATACGCAGTACTTT. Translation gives CASAVSGGAADTQYF.

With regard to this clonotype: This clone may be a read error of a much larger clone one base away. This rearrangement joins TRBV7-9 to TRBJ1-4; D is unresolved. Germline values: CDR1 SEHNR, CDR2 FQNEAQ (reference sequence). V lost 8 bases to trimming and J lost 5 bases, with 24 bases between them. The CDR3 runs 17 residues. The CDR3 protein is CASGLKQSAIVNEKLFF. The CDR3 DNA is TGTGCCAGCGGCCTAAAGCAAAGCGCGATCGTAAATGAAAAACTGTTTTTT.

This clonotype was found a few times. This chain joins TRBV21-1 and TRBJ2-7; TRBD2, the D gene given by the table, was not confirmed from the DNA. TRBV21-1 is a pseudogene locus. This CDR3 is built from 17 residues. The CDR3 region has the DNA TGTGCCAGCAGCAAAGCGAATGGGCCCGCCGCTCTGAGTGAGCAGTACTTC. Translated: CASSKANGPAALSEQYF.

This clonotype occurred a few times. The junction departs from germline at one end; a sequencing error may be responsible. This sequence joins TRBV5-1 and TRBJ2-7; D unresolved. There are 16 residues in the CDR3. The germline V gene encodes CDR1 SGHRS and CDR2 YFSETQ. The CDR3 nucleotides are TGCGCCAGCGGCTTGACGCTGACCCCAGCCTCCTACGAGCAGTACTTC. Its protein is CASGLTLTPASYEQYF.

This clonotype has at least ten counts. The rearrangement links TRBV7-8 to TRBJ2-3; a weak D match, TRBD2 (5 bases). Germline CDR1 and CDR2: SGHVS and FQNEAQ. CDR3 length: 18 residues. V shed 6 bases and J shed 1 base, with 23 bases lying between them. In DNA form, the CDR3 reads TGTGCCAGCAGTTTTCCCACCCGGGATAAGGGTGGCACAGATACGCAGTATTTT. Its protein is CASSFPTRDKGGTDTQYF.

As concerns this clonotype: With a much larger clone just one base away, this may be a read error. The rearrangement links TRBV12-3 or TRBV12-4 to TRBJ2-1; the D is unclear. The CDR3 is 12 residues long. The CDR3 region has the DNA TGTGCCAGCAGTTTAGTAGCCCCCGAGCAGTCCTTC. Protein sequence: CASSLVAPEQSF.

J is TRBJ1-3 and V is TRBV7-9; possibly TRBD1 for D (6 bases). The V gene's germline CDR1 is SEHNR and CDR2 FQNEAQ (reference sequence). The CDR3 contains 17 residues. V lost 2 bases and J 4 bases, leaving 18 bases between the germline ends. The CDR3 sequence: CASSLTQGPGPGNTIYF. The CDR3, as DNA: TGTGCCAGCAGCTTAACCCAGGGGCCCGGTCCCGGAAACACCATATATTTT.

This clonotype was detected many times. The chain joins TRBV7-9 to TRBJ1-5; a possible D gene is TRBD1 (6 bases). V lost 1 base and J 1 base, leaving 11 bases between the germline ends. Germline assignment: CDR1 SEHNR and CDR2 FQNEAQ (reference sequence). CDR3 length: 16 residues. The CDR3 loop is CASSLGGGPSNQPQHF. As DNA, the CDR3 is TGTGCCAGCAGCTTAGGTGGGGGGCCGAGCAATCAGCCCCAGCATTTT.

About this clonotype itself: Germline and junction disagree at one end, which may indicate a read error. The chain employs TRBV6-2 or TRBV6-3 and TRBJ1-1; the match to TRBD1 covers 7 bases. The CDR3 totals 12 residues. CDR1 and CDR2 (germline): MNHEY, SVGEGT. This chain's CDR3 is CASSKDRLEASF. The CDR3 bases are TGTGCCAGCAGCAAGGACAGGCTTGAAGCTTCCTTT.